These 12 T cell receptor beta chains originate from one sample sequenced in a study of T cell repertoires in cytomegalovirus infection. Each CDR3 protein is one row after TCRdb ran MiXCR on the reads. Among 80,000 or so distinct CDR3 sequences, roughly a quarter were seen once, and the ten largest hold roughly 50%. No antigen is known for these receptors. Sequenced here: CD8+ T cells from cultured PBMCs, sampled from culture after CMV antigen stimulation. All receptors derive from a human donor in good health (CMV status not recorded). Some clones in this sample may be carry-over from other donors' samples.

This clonotype was counted at least ten times. This chain connects TRBV7-9 to TRBJ2-3; D tentatively reads TRBD1 or TRBD2 (5 bases each). The CDR3 extends over 14 amino acids. Germline V gene lookup returns CDR1 SEHNR and CDR2 FQNEAQ (reference sequence). The V end was cut by 6 bases, the J end by 0 bases, with 10 bases between. The CDR3 sequence is CASSYGTSTDTQYF. The CDR3 coding sequence is TGTGCCAGCAGTTACGGGACCAGCACAGATACGCAGTATTTT.

This clonotype has ten or more counts. The chain carries TRBV7-9 and TRBJ1-2; the D gene is possibly TRBD1 (6 bases). The CDR3 has 15 amino acids. V lost 6 bases and J 6 bases, leaving 20 bases between the germline ends. The germline gives CDR1 SEHNR, CDR2 FQNEAQ (reference sequence). The CDR3 DNA follows: TGTGCCAGCAGTCATATTAACGGGGGCACCCATGGCTACACCTTC. This gives the protein CASSHINGGTHGYTF.

This clonotype was found many times. The chain uses TRBV7-2 and TRBJ2-1, with a possible D match to TRBD1 (6 bases). Trimming pared 4 bases from V and 3 bases from J, leaving 10 bases between. The CDR3 is 14 residues long. Germline assignment: CDR1 SGHTA and CDR2 FQGNSA. The CDR3 nucleotides are TGTGCCAGCAGCTCCCAACAGGGCTACAATGAGCAGTTCTTC. It is translated as CASSSQQGYNEQFF.

V gene TRBV5-6 combines with J gene TRBJ2-7; D uncertain. The V gene lost 4 bases and the J gene lost 2 bases, with 13 bases spanning the gap. The CDR3 runs 14 residues. Germline CDR1 SGHDT, CDR2 YYEEEE. The CDR3 nucleotides are TGTGCCAGCAGCCCCCCCCTGACCCCCTACGAGCAGTACTTC. Translation: CASSPPLTPYEQYF.

This clonotype was detected a few times. V is TRBV27 and J is TRBJ2-5; D is unclear. The CDR3 covers 15 residues. The germline CDR1 and CDR2 sequences are MNHEY and SMNVEV (reference sequence). V lost 2 bases and J lost 3, with 13 bases in between. The CDR3 bases are TGTGCCAGCAGTTTAGGGTACGGCCTTGAAGAGACCCAGTACTTC. This translates into CASSLGYGLEETQYF.

The chain is built from TRBV9 and TRBJ2-1; TRBD2 aligns across 8 bases. The CDR3 is made up of 15 amino acids. CDR1 and CDR2 (germline): SGDLS, YYNGEE. The V and J ends lost 3 bases and 8 bases, in that order; junction bases with no gene match: 10. Here the CDR3 reads CASSDIGAGDYEQFF. The DNA for the CDR3 is TGTGCCAGCAGCGATATAGGAGCGGGAGACTATGAGCAGTTCTTC.

The genes are TRBV4-1 and TRBJ2-1; D is possibly TRBD2 (5 bases). Germline V CDR1 and CDR2: MGHRA, YSYEKL. The CDR3 runs 16 residues. V shed 0 bases and J shed 1 base, with 10 bases lying between them. The CDR3 reads CASSQDVAPSYNEQFF. The CDR3 DNA reads TGCGCCAGCAGCCAAGATGTAGCGCCATCCTACAATGAGCAGTTCTTC.

This clonotype was seen only a few times. The rearrangement links TRBV12-5 to TRBJ2-1, with a weak D call TRBD2 (7 bases). V lost 2 bases and J 7 bases, leaving 15 bases between the germline ends. Germline CDR1 reads LGHNT; CDR2 reads FRNRAP. The CDR3 is 15 residues long. CDR3 DNA: TGTGCTAGTGGTTTGTCATGGGGGCGGGGGAATGAGCAGTTCTTC. Protein product: CASGLSWGRGNEQFF.

The chain couples TRBV7-3 to TRBJ2-5; 13 bases are a match to TRBD2. The ends lost 1 base at V and 3 bases at J; junction bases unmatched: 5. Germline CDR1 is SGHTA and CDR2 is FQGTGA. The CDR3 loop spans 17 amino acids. The CDR3 DNA follows: TGTGCCAGCAGCTTAAGGGGACTAGCGGGGTCTGAAGAGACCCAGTACTTC. Translating it yields CASSLRGLAGSEETQYF.

This clonotype was recorded many times. The chain employs TRBV6-5 and TRBJ2-7; possibly TRBD1 or TRBD2 for D (6 bases each). The CDR3 runs to 11 residues. Germline CDR1 is MNHEY and CDR2 is SVGAGI. V was shortened by 7 bases and J by 6 bases, with 10 bases between the two germline ends. CDR3 DNA sequence: TGTGCCAGCACCGAGGGGGGCGAGCAGTACTTC. Residues: CASTEGGEQYF.

V is TRBV4-3 and J is TRBJ2-7; D not certain. CDR1 is LGHNA, CDR2 YSLEER, per germline. CDR3 length equals 13 residues. V lost 0 bases and J lost 5, with 8 bases in between. The CDR3 DNA is TGCGCCAGCAGCCAAGATCTGTTCCACGAGCAGTACTTC. As protein: CASSQDLFHEQYF.

This rearrangement joins TRBV19 to TRBJ2-5; D may be TRBD1 or TRBD2 (5 bases each). CDR1 and CDR2 (germline): LNHDA, SQIVND (reference sequence). V lost 3 bases to trimming and J lost 4 bases, with 12 bases between them. This CDR3 spans 14 amino acids. The CDR3 nucleotides are TGTGCCAGTAGTATTCTCGGGGCGGGAGAGACCCAGTACTTC. Translating gives CASSILGAGETQYF. Based on the CDR3 plus reference TRBV19 and TRBJ2-5, the full variable domain is DGGITQSPKYLFRKEGQNVTLSCEQNLNHDAMYWYRQDPGQGLRLIYYSQIVNDFQKGDIAEGYSVSREKKESFPLTVTSAQKNPTAFYLCASSILGAGETQYFGPGTRLLVL.